A selection of T cell receptor beta chains follows, all from one sample in a study of shared clonotypes between healthy human individuals. Produced via immunoSEQ multiplex PCR; TCRdb's table is partial and in-frame only. The table has roughly 2.1 million clones, about 92% seen once; the top ten hold around 1.7%. The sample consisted of naive CD8+ T cells from PBMCs. These TCRs come from a man between 18 and 35 years old in good health. Some clones in this sample may be carry-over from other donors' samples. Both conserved end residues are part of each CDR3. Fields, in order: D gene, V gene, J gene, clone size, CDR3 DNA, CDR3 protein. D genes are given only for firm matches. Clone size, where shown, is once, few, many, or a class for clones that have expanded.

D: .; V: TRBV4-1; J: TRBJ2-1; size: .; DNA: TGCGCCAGCAGCGGGAGGTCGGGGGTTGCGAATGAGCAGTTCTTC; CDR3: CASSGRSGVANEQFF
D: .; V: TRBV27; J: TRBJ1-5; size: .; DNA: TGTGCCAGCAGTTTGTACGGGGGCGGATGGTCGGATCAGCCCCAGCATTTT; CDR3: CASSLYGGGWSDQPQHF
D: TRBD1; V: TRBV28; J: TRBJ1-4; size: once; DNA: TGTGCCAGCAGTTCCAATACCTTCAGGGGGACTAATGAAAAACTGTTTTTT; CDR3: CASSSNTFRGTNEKLFF
D: TRBD1; V: TRBV6-5; J: TRBJ1-2; size: .; DNA: TGTGCCAGCACCCGGACAGGGGGCTACTATGGCTACACCTTC; CDR3: CASTRTGGYYGYTF
D: .; V: TRBV27; J: TRBJ2-7; size: .; DNA: TGTGCCAGCAGTTTGCAGGGGCTCTACGAGCAGTACTTC; CDR3: CASSLQGLYEQYF
D: .; V: TRBV27; J: TRBJ2-7; size: .; DNA: TGTGCCAGCAGTCCCGGGACGTACTACGAGCAGTACTTC; CDR3: CASSPGTYYEQYF
D: .; V: TRBV19; J: TRBJ1-5; size: .; DNA: TGTGCCACCGCGGAACACCGCAATCAGCCCCAGCATTTT; CDR3: CATAEHRNQPQHF
D: TRBD2; V: TRBV6-1; J: TRBJ2-1; size: .; DNA: TGTGCCAGCAGTGGAGGGACTAGAAATGAGCAGTTCTTC; CDR3: CASSGGTRNEQFF
D: .; V: TRBV18; J: TRBJ2-5; size: .; DNA: TGTGCCAGCTCACCAGACAGGCAAGAGACCCAGTACTTC; CDR3: CASSPDRQETQYF
D: TRBD2; V: TRBV29-1; J: TRBJ2-1; size: .; DNA: TGCAGCGTTGAGGGCGGGACTAGCGGGAACAATGAGCAGTTCTTC; CDR3: CSVEGGTSGNNEQFF
D: .; V: TRBV7-9; J: TRBJ1-1; size: .; DNA: TGTGCCAGCACCGAGGGGGGTAGTACTGAAGCTTTCTTT; CDR3: CASTEGGSTEAFF
D: TRBD2; V: TRBV5-1; J: TRBJ2-2; size: .; DNA: TGCGCCAGCAGCTTGCTCCCTCCCGCCAGCGGGAGCAGCACCGGGGAGCTGTTTTTT; CDR3: CASSLLPPASGSSTGELFF
D: TRBD2; V: TRBV7-9; J: TRBJ2-1; size: .; DNA: TGTGCCAGCAGCTCTGGACTAGCGGATTCACAGTTCTTC; CDR3: CASSSGLADSQFF
D: .; V: TRBV29-1; J: TRBJ2-1; size: .; DNA: TGCAGCGTTGATCCGTTCTCCTACAATGAGCAGTTCTTC; CDR3: CSVDPFSYNEQFF
D: .; V: TRBV11-2; J: TRBJ2-2; size: once; DNA: TGTGCCAGCAGCCCCGAGGTAGGAGCCGACGGGGAGCTGTTTTTT; CDR3: CASSPEVGADGELFF
D: TRBD2; V: TRBV12-5; J: TRBJ2-3; size: .; DNA: TGTGCTAGTGGTTTGGGACTAGCGGGAGCAGATACGCAGTATTTT; CDR3: CASGLGLAGADTQYF
D: .; V: TRBV9; J: TRBJ2-1; size: .; DNA: TGTGCCAGCAGCGTAGTGGTAAATGAGCAGTTCTTC; CDR3: CASSVVVNEQFF
D: TRBD1; V: TRBV7-9; J: TRBJ1-5; size: .; DNA: TGTGCCAGCAGCTTAGGGACAGGGAATCAGCCCCAGCATTTT; CDR3: CASSLGTGNQPQHF
D: TRBD1; V: TRBV19; J: TRBJ1-4; size: .; DNA: TGTGCCAGTAGTCAAGGACAGGGCCGTAATGAAAAACTGTTTTTT; CDR3: CASSQGQGRNEKLFF
D: .; V: TRBV19; J: TRBJ2-7; size: .; DNA: TGTGCCAGTAGCCCTGACAGTTACGAGCAGTACTTC; CDR3: CASSPDSYEQYF
D: TRBD1; V: TRBV7-8; J: TRBJ2-7; size: once; DNA: TGTGCCAGCAGCTTAGCGCCAGGGGGCTTCTACGAGCAGTACTTC; CDR3: CASSLAPGGFYEQYF
D: .; V: TRBV27; J: TRBJ1-2; size: .; DNA: TGTGCCAGCAGTCCAAATCCGAAACGACCAGGGACTAACTATGGCTACACCTTC; CDR3: CASSPNPKRPGTNYGYTF
D: TRBD2; V: TRBV27; J: TRBJ2-3; size: .; DNA: TGTGCCAGCAAGCACGGGACTAGCTTCTCCACAGATACGCAGTATTTT; CDR3: CASKHGTSFSTDTQYF
D: TRBD1; V: TRBV5-5; J: TRBJ1-5; size: .; DNA: TGTGCCAGCAGCTTGAGGGGACAGGATCGTAGCAATCAGCCCCAGCATTTT; CDR3: CASSLRGQDRSNQPQHF
D: TRBD1; V: TRBV2; J: TRBJ1-2; size: .; DNA: TGTGCCAGCAGCCGAAGGACAGGGGAGGATAACTACACCTTC; CDR3: CASSRRTGEDNYTF
D: .; V: TRBV7-9; J: TRBJ2-3; size: .; DNA: TGTGCCAGCAGCTTAGGCTGGTCGGGAGATACGCAGTATTTT; CDR3: CASSLGWSGDTQYF
D: TRBD1; V: TRBV11-2; J: TRBJ2-1; size: .; DNA: TGTGCCAGCAGCGTAAGAACAGGGGTTGCTAGGGATGAGCAGTTCTTC; CDR3: CASSVRTGVARDEQFF
D: TRBD1; V: TRBV9; J: TRBJ1-1; size: .; DNA: TGTGCCAGCAGCGTAGTTGGAGCGACAGGGATAGACACTGAAGCTTTCTTT; CDR3: CASSVVGATGIDTEAFF
D: .; V: TRBV5-1; J: TRBJ1-1; size: .; DNA: TGCGCCAGCAGCTTGGCCCGGACAGTAAACACTGAAGCTTTCTTT; CDR3: CASSLARTVNTEAFF
D: .; V: TRBV6-5; J: TRBJ2-7; size: .; DNA: TGTGCCAGCCTGCTTTCGGGGGAGACCTACGAGCAGTACTTC; CDR3: CASLLSGETYEQYF
D: TRBD1; V: TRBV28; J: TRBJ2-5; size: .; DNA: TGTGCCAGCAGCTATTTCGGACAGGGGCAAGAGACCCAGTACTTC; CDR3: CASSYFGQGQETQYF
D: .; V: TRBV28; J: TRBJ1-2; size: .; DNA: TGTGCCAGCAGAAATCAGCCGATAGACATACCGGCAGACCTTGGCTACACCTTC; CDR3: CASRNQPIDIPADLGYTF
D: .; V: TRBV4-3; J: TRBJ2-2; size: few; DNA: TGCGCCAGCAGCCAAGAGACGCCCGGGGGCACCGGGGAGCTGTTTTTT; CDR3: CASSQETPGGTGELFF
D: TRBD2; V: TRBV7-9; J: TRBJ2-2; size: .; DNA: TGTGCCAGCAGCCCCTACGGGCAGCGGGAGTTGACCGGGGAGCTGTTTTTT; CDR3: CASSPYGQRELTGELFF
D: .; V: TRBV6-1; J: TRBJ1-2; size: once; DNA: TGTGCCAGCAGTGAAGGCTACAGGATTATTGGCTACACCTTC; CDR3: CASSEGYRIIGYTF
D: .; V: TRBV7-9; J: TRBJ2-2; size: .; DNA: TGTGCCAGCAGCTTAGCGTTGACCGGGGAGCTGTTTTTT; CDR3: CASSLALTGELFF
D: .; V: TRBV10-2; J: TRBJ1-5; size: once; DNA: TGCGCCAGCAGTGAGGTGGGGTTGCGTGATCAGCCCCAGCATTTT; CDR3: CASSEVGLRDQPQHF
D: TRBD1; V: TRBV11-2; J: TRBJ2-2; size: .; DNA: TGTGCCAGCAGCAAGGCGCCGGGACAGGGCCCCGGGGAGCTGTTTTTT; CDR3: CASSKAPGQGPGELFF
D: .; V: TRBV29-1; J: TRBJ1-1; size: .; DNA: TGCAGCGGAGAAAACACTGAAGCTTTCTTT; CDR3: CSGENTEAFF
D: .; V: TRBV5-4; J: TRBJ2-7; size: .; DNA: TGTGCCAGCAGCTTCGACCGGTCGAGCTCCTACGAGCAGTACTTC; CDR3: CASSFDRSSSYEQYF
D: TRBD2; V: TRBV7-9; J: TRBJ2-7; size: .; DNA: TGTGCCAGCAGCTTAGGCGGGACTAGCTACGAGCAGTACTTC; CDR3: CASSLGGTSYEQYF
D: .; V: TRBV29-1; J: TRBJ2-7; size: .; DNA: TGCAGCGTTGCGGACGGAGGTAGTTACGAGCAGTACTTC; CDR3: CSVADGGSYEQYF
D: TRBD1; V: TRBV7-9; J: TRBJ1-5; size: .; DNA: TGTGCCAGCAGCGCAGGGGGCCGGGAGTATAGCAATCAGCCCCAGCATTTT; CDR3: CASSAGGREYSNQPQHF
D: .; V: TRBV28; J: TRBJ2-1; size: .; DNA: TGTGCCAGCAGTTATCAGGGGCTAGACAATGAGCAGTTCTTC; CDR3: CASSYQGLDNEQFF
D: TRBD2; V: TRBV4-2; J: TRBJ2-7; size: .; DNA: TGTGCCAGCAGCCCCCGGGGGACTAGCGTCGACGAGCAGTACTTC; CDR3: CASSPRGTSVDEQYF
D: .; V: TRBV7-2; J: TRBJ2-3; size: .; DNA: TGTGCCAGCAGCGAGCACAGGGTGGGCACAGATACGCAGTATTTT; CDR3: CASSEHRVGTDTQYF
D: .; V: TRBV28; J: TRBJ2-5; size: few; DNA: TGTGCCAGCAGTGAAGAGACCCAGTACTTC; CDR3: CASSEETQYF
D: TRBD1; V: TRBV4-1; J: TRBJ1-4; size: .; DNA: TGCGCCAGCAGCCCAACGAAACAGGGGTGGGGGGCTAATGAAAAACTGTTTTTT; CDR3: CASSPTKQGWGANEKLFF
D: TRBD1; V: TRBV7-9; J: TRBJ2-3; size: .; DNA: TGTGCCAGCAGCCCACACAGGGGCCCAGATACGCAGTATTTT; CDR3: CASSPHRGPDTQYF
D: .; V: TRBV27; J: TRBJ2-2; size: .; DNA: TGTGCCAGCAGTTCTTGGGGGGACAGCACCGGGGAGCTGTTTTTT; CDR3: CASSSWGDSTGELFF
D: .; V: TRBV4-1; J: TRBJ2-7; size: few; DNA: TGCGCCAGCAGCCAGGGGACGGCACACTACGAGCAGTACTTC; CDR3: CASSQGTAHYEQYF
D: .; V: TRBV5-6; J: TRBJ2-1; size: .; DNA: TGTGCCAGCAGCCTACAGGACAATGAGCAGTTCTTC; CDR3: CASSLQDNEQFF
D: .; V: TRBV9; J: TRBJ1-2; size: .; DNA: TGTGCCAGCAGCTATAGCGACAGGTCCAATAATAAGAACTATGGCTACACCTTC; CDR3: CASSYSDRSNNKNYGYTF